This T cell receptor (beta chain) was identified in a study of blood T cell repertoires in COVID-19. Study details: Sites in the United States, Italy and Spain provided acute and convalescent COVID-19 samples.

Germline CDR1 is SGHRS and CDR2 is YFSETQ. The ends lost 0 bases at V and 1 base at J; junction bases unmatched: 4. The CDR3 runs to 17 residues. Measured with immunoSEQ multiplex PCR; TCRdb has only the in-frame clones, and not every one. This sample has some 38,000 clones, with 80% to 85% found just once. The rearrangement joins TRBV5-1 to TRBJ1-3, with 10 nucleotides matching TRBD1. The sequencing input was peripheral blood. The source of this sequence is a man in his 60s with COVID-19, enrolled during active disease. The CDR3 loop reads CASSLAPGQGSGNTIYF. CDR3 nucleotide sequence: TGCGCCAGCAGCTTGGCTCCGGGACAGGGGTCTGGAAACACCATATATTTT.